This TCR beta chain stems from a study of T cells in Graves' hyperthyroidism and ophthalmopathy. Study overall: Blood from the periphery was taken at initial diagnosis, before any treatment.

Researchers amplified the TCR beta CDR3 regions from RNA transcripts. The TCR CDR3 was amplified in a first-round RT-PCR using the HTBI primer set. TCRdb re-called the multiplex PCR reads with MiXCR, one entry per CDR3 protein. The sample has 620,000 or so distinct CDR3 sequences, roughly 15% seen once. In the case of this clonotype: Its antigen is as yet unknown. The junction departs from germline at one end; a sequencing error may be responsible.

Clinical symptoms, serum thyroxine, TRAb, thyroid ultrasound and orbital computed tomography informed diagnoses. Study-level results: Most thyroid clonotypes with frequency above 0.001 were detected in blood.

Germline loops: CDR1 MNHEY, CDR2 SVGEGT. This CDR3 spans 11 amino acids. The V call is TRBV6-2 or TRBV6-3, the J call TRBJ2-5, with TRBD2 identical over 11 bases. The sample was blood. The sequence was obtained from a woman between 50 and 59 years old with Graves' ophthalmopathy. CDR3 nucleotide sequence: TGTGCCAGCAGTCAGACTAGCGGGAAGCACTTC. Translated, it gives CASSQTSGKHF.